The table lists the clone carrying this TCR beta chain with a count of one. Its antigen is undetermined. TCRdb keeps only in-frame clones here, not all; method: immunoSEQ multiplex PCR. The sample records fewer than 100,000 clones, 80% to 95% being singletons. These data originate in a study of PD-1 blockade in classical Hodgkin lymphoma. Study-level findings and limits: As was reported, newly diagnosed patients showed lower baseline TCR diversity than healthy donors did. The origin of the repertoire differences remains undefined, with disease activity or prior therapy as possible causes.

Brentuximab vedotin exposure varied, and every patient relapsed after autologous stem cell transplantation. Here the sequenced sample was peripheral blood mononuclear cells (PBMCs), taken at baseline. The clonotype originates from a human donor with classical Hodgkin lymphoma.

This CDR3 reads CASSLAGFSITDTQYF. The CDR3 coding sequence is TGCGCCAGCAGCTTGGCCGGGTTTAGTATCACAGATACGCAGTATTTT. This chain joins TRBV5-1 and TRBJ2-3; D gene uncertain. The CDR3 loop spans 16 amino acids. Trimming removed 0 bases from V and 2 bases from J, with 13 bases in between. Germline assignment: CDR1 SGHRS and CDR2 YFSETQ.